A single sample is the source of the 30 T cell receptor beta chains below, sequenced in a study of T cell responses to AZD1222 COVID-19 vaccine. Sequencing used immunoSEQ multiplex PCR; TCRdb keeps in-frame clones, though not all of them. The sample lists more than 100,000 clones; about 85% were seen once. The sequencing used peripheral blood, collected on day 0 of AZD1222 vaccination. These receptors were taken from an adult in good health.

CDR3 sequence (DNA): TGCGCCAGCAGCGTGGACAGGGGGACCTCTGGAAACACCATATATTTT. Encoded protein: CASSVDRGTSGNTIYF. The chain is built from TRBV5-1 and TRBJ1-3; the match to TRBD1 covers 10 bases. Losses at the gene ends were 4 bases for V and 0 bases for J; bases not matched to a gene: 4. There are 16 residues in the CDR3. Per the germline V gene, CDR1 is SGHRS and CDR2 is YFSETQ.

There are a few counts of this clone. Because the CDR3 is missing its conserved closing phenylalanine or tryptophan, this is likely a read error. The limits of the CDR3 on the DNA are not certain, so only TCRdb's listed CDR3 is given. The chain links TRBV2 to TRBJ2-7; TRBD2, as called in the table, went unchecked against the DNA. The CDR3 length equals 11 residues, ends included. The germline gives CDR1 SNHLY, CDR2 FYNNEI. CDR3 sequence reads: CASSEGLAPKI.

The V and J genes are TRBV19 and TRBJ2-2, with TRBD1 as a possible D gene (6 bases). V lost 3 bases to trimming and J lost 4 bases, with 6 bases between them. This CDR3 comprises 13 residues. The germline V gene encodes CDR1 LNHDA and CDR2 SQIVND (reference sequence). The CDR3 region is CASSMGATGELFF. The CDR3 region has the DNA TGTGCCAGTAGTATGGGGGCCACCGGGGAGCTGTTTTTT. The full variable domain, rest sourced from reference TRBV19 and TRBJ2-2, is DGGITQSPKYLFRKEGQNVTLSCEQNLNHDAMYWYRQDPGQGLRLIYYSQIVNDFQKGDIAEGYSVSREKKESFPLTVTSAQKNPTAFYLCASSMGATGELFFGEGSRLTVL.

The chain combines TRBV5-4 with TRBJ1-1, with TRBD1 matching over 7 bases. The germline CDR1 and CDR2 sequences are SGHNT and YYREEE (reference sequence). The CDR3 is made up of 14 amino acids. V lost 6 bases to trimming and J lost 3 bases; unmatched junction nucleotides: 8. In DNA, the CDR3 is TGTGCCAGCACGCGACAGGGAGGGGACACTGAAGCTTTCTTT. This translates into CASTRQGGDTEAFF.

The chain carries TRBV21-1 and TRBJ1-5; TRBD1 is the table's D call, not checked against the DNA. TRBV21-1 is an annotated pseudogene. There are 18 residues in the CDR3. The CDR3 here is CASPPRGDSRQSNQPQHF. CDR3 DNA: TGTGCCAGCCCTCCGAGGGGGGACAGTCGTCAAAGCAATCAGCCCCAGCATTTT.

V usage is TRBV5-4 and J usage is TRBJ2-3; 13 bases match TRBD2. Germline CDR1 and CDR2: SGHNT and YYREEE (reference sequence). CDR3 length: 18 amino acids. The V gene end was trimmed by 3 bases and the J gene end by 4 bases; junction bases not matched to a gene: 11. The CDR3 sequence: CASSSRPTSGRPPDTQYF. CDR3 coding DNA: TGTGCCAGCAGCTCACGTCCGACTAGCGGGAGGCCCCCAGATACGCAGTATTTT.

The chain employs TRBV6-4 and TRBJ2-2; D may be TRBD2 (5 bases). This CDR3 is built from 14 residues. Germline lookup yields CDR1 MRHNA and CDR2 SNTAGT. The ends were cut back, 4 bases at V and 6 bases at J, with 12 bases in the middle. The CDR3 loop reads CASSALAGAGELFF. The CDR3 DNA reads as TGTGCCAGCAGTGCCTTGGCCGGGGCCGGGGAGCTGTTTTTT.

This chain connects TRBV29-1 to TRBJ1-2; a weak D match, TRBD1 (5 bases). From germline, CDR1 is SQVTM and CDR2 ANQGSEA. The CDR3 is made up of 11 amino acids. Trimming removed 6 bases at V and 4 bases at J, with 9 bases between. The CDR3 coding sequence is TGCAGCGTACGGGACCGCTATGGCTACACCTTC. Translating gives CSVRDRYGYTF.

The chain carries TRBV11-3 and TRBJ2-3; TRBD2 matches 7 bases. This CDR3 has 14 amino acids. J gave up 0 bases and V 5 bases, and 2 bases lay outside the gene matches. Germline-derived CDR1 and CDR2 are SGHNT and YENEEA. The CDR3 region has the DNA TGTGCCAGCAGCACCGGGGGGAGCACAGATACGCAGTATTTT. Its protein product is CASSTGGSTDTQYF.

J is TRBJ2-1 and V is TRBV5-1; 10 bases are shared with TRBD1. Germline CDR1 SGHRS, CDR2 YFSETQ. The CDR3 has 15 amino acids. V shed 0 bases and J 8 bases; nucleotides not matched to a gene: 5. The chain's CDR3 is CASSLEGQGWDEQFF. The CDR3 nucleotides are TGCGCCAGCAGCTTGGAGGGACAGGGGTGGGATGAGCAGTTCTTC.

This chain connects TRBV18 to TRBJ1-2, with D maybe TRBD1 (5 bases). The germline V gene has CDR1 KGHSH and CDR2 LQKENI. V dropped 3 bases and J dropped 4 bases, with 9 bases sitting between them. This CDR3 is built from 13 residues. The CDR3 nucleotides are TGTGCCAGCTCACCGGACACGGTCTATGGCTACACCTTC. Its protein is CASSPDTVYGYTF.

V usage is TRBV28 and J usage is TRBJ2-3; possibly TRBD1 or TRBD2 for D (5 bases each). V dropped 6 bases and J dropped 4 bases, with 26 bases sitting between them. The CDR3 sequence is 18 residues long. In germline, CDR1 is MDHEN, CDR2 SYDVKM. As DNA, the CDR3 is TGTGCCAGCAGCCGGACCCCACCCGGGACGAGAGGCCCAGATACGCAGTATTTT. Translation gives CASSRTPPGTRGPDTQYF.

The rearrangement links TRBV19 to TRBJ1-2; 7 bases align to TRBD1. This CDR3 is built from 14 residues. Per germline, CDR1 LNHDA and CDR2 SQIVND (reference sequence). J lost 4 bases, V lost 6 bases, and 8 bases had no gene match. The CDR3 nucleotides are TGTGCCAGTAGCAAAGACAGGGACGCCTATGGCTACACCTTC. Its translation: CASSKDRDAYGYTF. Filled out from reference TRBV19 and TRBJ1-2, the complete variable domain reads DGGITQSPKYLFRKEGQNVTLSCEQNLNHDAMYWYRQDPGQGLRLIYYSQIVNDFQKGDIAEGYSVSREKKESFPLTVTSAQKNPTAFYLCASSKDRDAYGYTFGSGTRLTVV.

This chain joins TRBV9 and TRBJ1-2; 8 bases are shared with TRBD1. The V and J ends lost 0 bases and 8 bases, in that order; junction bases with no gene match: 12. The CDR3 covers 16 residues. The germline V gene has CDR1 SGDLS and CDR2 YYNGEE. The CDR3, as DNA: TGTGCCAGCAGCGTAGCCGAAGACAGGGGAATGAAGGGCTACACCTTC. As protein: CASSVAEDRGMKGYTF.

The rearrangement joins TRBV10-3 to TRBJ1-1, with D perhaps matching TRBD1 (6 bases). The CDR3 runs to 15 residues. Germline V gene sequence: CDR1 ENHRY, CDR2 SYGVKD. The V end was cut by 4 bases, the J end by 6 bases, with 18 bases between. CDR3 nucleotide sequence: TGTGCCATCAGTGCATTACTACCGGGACACGCTGAAGCTTTCTTT. Protein sequence: CAISALLPGHAEAFF.

The chain has TRBV29-1 and TRBJ2-1, with 10 bases fitting TRBD2. The germline CDR1 and CDR2 sequences are SQVTM and ANQGSEA. This CDR3 spans 14 amino acids. Trimming cost V 6 bases and J 5 bases; bases outside gene matches: 7. The CDR3 nucleotides read TGCAGCGTCGCCGGACTAGCGGTCCACAATGAGCAGTTCTTC. It translates to CSVAGLAVHNEQFF.

The gene calls are TRBV27 and TRBJ1-1; TRBD1 agrees at 9 bases. This CDR3 is built from 14 residues. CDR1 and CDR2 from the germline V gene are MNHEY and SMNVEV (reference sequence). V gave up 3 bases and J gave up 4 bases; unmatched junction bases: 3. The CDR3 loop reads CASSFTGGFTEAFF. CDR3 bases: TGTGCCAGCAGTTTCACAGGGGGCTTCACTGAAGCTTTCTTT.

V usage is TRBV28 and J usage is TRBJ2-7; possibly TRBD2 for D (5 bases). Trimming removed 5 bases at V and 2 bases at J, with 10 bases between. This CDR3 spans 13 amino acids. The V gene's germline CDR1 is MDHEN and CDR2 SYDVKM. CDR3 residues: CASSGRRPYEQYF. The DNA of the CDR3 is TGTGCCAGCAGTGGGCGGAGGCCCTACGAGCAGTACTTC. Supplemented by reference TRBV28 and TRBJ2-7, the full variable domain reads DVKVTQSSRYLVKRTGEKVFLECVQDMDHENMFWYRQDPGLGLRLIYFSYDVKMKEKGDIPEGYSVSREKKERFSLILESASTNQTSMYLCASSGRRPYEQYFGPGTRLTVT.

This rearrangement joins TRBV6-5 to TRBJ1-1, with 11 bases aligning to TRBD1. From germline, CDR1 is MNHEY and CDR2 SVGAGI. After removal of 10 bases from V and 1 base from J, the junction contained 5 bases not matched to a gene. This CDR3 has 14 residues. CDR3 DNA: TGTGCCATCTGGGACAGGGGGACGAACACTGAAGCTTTCTTT. It specifies CAIWDRGTNTEAFF.

The V and J genes are TRBV24-1 and TRBJ2-1; 7 nucleotides match TRBD2. Looked up from germline, CDR1 is KGHDR and CDR2 is SFDVKD. This CDR3 region has 14 residues. The ends lost 6 bases at V and 4 bases at J; junction bases unmatched: 5. CDR3 nucleotide sequence: TGTGCCACCAGTCACTCTAGCGGTTACAATGAGCAGTTCTTC. Its translation: CATSHSSGYNEQFF.

J is TRBJ1-5 and V is TRBV7-8; TRBD1 agrees at 9 bases. CDR1 is SGHVS, CDR2 FQNEAQ, per germline. CDR3 length: 15 residues. The V gene end was trimmed by 3 bases and the J gene end by 1 base; junction bases not matched to a gene: 1. The CDR3 reads CASSFGQGSNQPQHF. The DNA for the CDR3 is TGTGCCAGCAGCTTTGGACAGGGGAGCAATCAGCCCCAGCATTTT.

This chain uses TRBV9 with TRBJ1-1; the D gene is possibly TRBD1 (6 bases). CDR1 and CDR2 (germline): SGDLS, YYNGEE. Trimming shortened V by 4 bases and J by 2 bases, and 15 bases separated the two germline ends. CDR3 length: 15 amino acids. CDR3 loop: CASSPGTLGNTEAFF. The CDR3, as DNA: TGTGCCAGCAGCCCCGGGACACTCGGAAACACTGAAGCTTTCTTT.

The chain joins TRBV11-2 to TRBJ2-7; 9 bases are shared with TRBD1. The CDR3 has 16 amino acids. CDR1 is SGHAT and CDR2 is FQNNGV in the germline V gene. Unmatched junction bases numbered 8, after V lost 3 bases and J lost 2 bases. The CDR3 DNA follows: TGTGCCAGCAGCTTTCCGCTCGGACAGGGGCCCTACGAGCAGTACTTC. Its translation is CASSFPLGQGPYEQYF.

The rearrangement uses TRBV10-1 and TRBJ2-2, with unresolved D. This CDR3 is built from 13 residues. The germline CDR1 and CDR2 sequences are WNHNN and SYGVQD (reference sequence). V lost 2 bases and J 1 base, leaving 2 bases between the germline ends. The CDR3 DNA is TGCGCCAGCAGTGAGAAGAACACCGGGGAGCTGTTTTTT. Its translation: CASSEKNTGELFF.

V and J are TRBV25-1 and TRBJ2-3; D gene uncertain. The length of the CDR3 is 12 residues. Per germline, CDR1 MGHDK and CDR2 SYGVNS. Trimming stripped 5 bases from V and 1 base from J, with 4 bases between. CDR3 sequence reads: CASSHGTDTQYF. The CDR3 coding sequence is TGTGCCAGCAGTCACGGCACAGATACGCAGTATTTT. The full variable domain, in which reference TRBV25-1 and TRBJ2-3 provide the parts outside the CDR3, is EADIYQTPRYLVIGTGKKITLECSQTMGHDKMYWYQQDPGMELHLIHYSYGVNSTEKGDLSSESTVSRIRTEHFPLTLESARPSHTSQYLCASSHGTDTQYFGPGTRLTVL.

V usage is TRBV28 and J usage is TRBJ2-7; TRBD1 might be the D (6 bases). This CDR3 contains 13 residues. The V gene's germline CDR1 is MDHEN and CDR2 SYDVKM. Between the trimmed V and J ends, which lost 6 bases and 2 bases, there was a span of 11 bases. The CDR3 region has the DNA TGTGCCAGCAGCGGGACAATGGCCTACGAGCAGTACTTC. Its translation: CASSGTMAYEQYF.

V usage is TRBV10-3 and J usage is TRBJ2-2; TRBD1 aligns across 7 bases. Trimming took 10 bases from V and 1 from J; bases not matched to a gene: 6. The germline CDR1 and CDR2 sequences are ENHRY and SYGVKD. The CDR3 contains 14 residues. In nucleotides, the CDR3 is TGTGCCACCGGGACAGCCCAGAACACCGGGGAGCTGTTTTTT. Its translation is CATGTAQNTGELFF.

The chain couples TRBV4-1 to TRBJ2-7; no clear D gene. The CDR3 has 14 amino acids. Germline V gives CDR1 MGHRA, CDR2 YSYEKL. Trimming shortened V by 1 base and J by 1 base, and 8 bases separated the two germline ends. CDR3 sequence: CASSQVGSSYEQYF. CDR3 nucleotide sequence: TGCGCCAGCAGCCAAGTCGGCAGTTCCTACGAGCAGTACTTC.

The CDR3 nucleotides are TGTGCCAGCAGTTTCCCCCGGGACCAATTCTCCTACGAGCAGTACTTC. Protein: CASSFPRDQFSYEQYF. The chain joins TRBV2 to TRBJ2-7, with D perhaps TRBD1 or TRBD2 (5 bases each). CDR3 length: 16 residues. Trimming took off 5 bases at V and 0 bases at J, with 17 bases between the two ends. Germline V gene data show CDR1 as SNHLY and CDR2 as FYNNEI.

This clone was counted once. V and J are TRBV27 and TRBJ2-2; possible D gene TRBD1, 6 bases. The CDR3 loop spans 16 amino acids. CDR1 MNHEY and CDR2 SMNVEV come from the germline V gene (reference sequence). V gave up 8 bases and J gave up 2 bases, with 18 bases separating them. The CDR3 coding sequence is TGTGCCAGCGGGACACCTCAGGAACTCAACACCGGGGAGCTGTTTTTT. It codes for CASGTPQELNTGELFF.